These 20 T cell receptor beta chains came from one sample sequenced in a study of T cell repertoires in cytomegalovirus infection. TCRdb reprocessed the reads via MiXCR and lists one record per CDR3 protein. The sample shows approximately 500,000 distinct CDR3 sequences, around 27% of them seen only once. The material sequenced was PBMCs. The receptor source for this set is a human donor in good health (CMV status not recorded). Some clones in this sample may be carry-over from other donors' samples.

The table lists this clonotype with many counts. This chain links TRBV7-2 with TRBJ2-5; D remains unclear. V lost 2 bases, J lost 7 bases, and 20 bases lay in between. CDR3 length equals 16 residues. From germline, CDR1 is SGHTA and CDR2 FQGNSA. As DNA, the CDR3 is TGTGCCAGCAGCTTATGGGCCCCGGCGGCCGGCAGGACCCAGTACTTC. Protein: CASSLWAPAAGRTQYF.

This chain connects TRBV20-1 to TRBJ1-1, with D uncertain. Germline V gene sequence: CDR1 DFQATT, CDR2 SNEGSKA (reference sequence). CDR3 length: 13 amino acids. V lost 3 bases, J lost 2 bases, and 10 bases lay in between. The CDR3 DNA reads TGCAGTGCTAGCCGCTTAGGAAACACTGAAGCTTTCTTT. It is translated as CSASRLGNTEAFF.

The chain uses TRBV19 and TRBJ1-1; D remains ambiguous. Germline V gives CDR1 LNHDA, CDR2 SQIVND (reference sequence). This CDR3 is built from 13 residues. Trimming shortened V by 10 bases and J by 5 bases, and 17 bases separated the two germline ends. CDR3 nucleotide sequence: TGTGCCACCCTGAGCGCAAATCCTACTGAAGCTTTCTTT. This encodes CATLSANPTEAFF.

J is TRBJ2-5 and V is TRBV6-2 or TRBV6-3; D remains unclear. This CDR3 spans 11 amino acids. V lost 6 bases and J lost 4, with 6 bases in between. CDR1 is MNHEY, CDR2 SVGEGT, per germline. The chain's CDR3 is CASREVETQYF. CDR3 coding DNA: TGTGCCAGCAGAGAGGTAGAGACCCAGTACTTC.

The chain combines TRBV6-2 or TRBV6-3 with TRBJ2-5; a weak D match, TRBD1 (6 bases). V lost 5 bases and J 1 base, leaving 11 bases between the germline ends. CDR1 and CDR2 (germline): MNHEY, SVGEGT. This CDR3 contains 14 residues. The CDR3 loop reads CASSITTGQETQYF. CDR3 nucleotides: TGTGCCAGCAGTATTACGACAGGCCAAGAGACCCAGTACTTC.

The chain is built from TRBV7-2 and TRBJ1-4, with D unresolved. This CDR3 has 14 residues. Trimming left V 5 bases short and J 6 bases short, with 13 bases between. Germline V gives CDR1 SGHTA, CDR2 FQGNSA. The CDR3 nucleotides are TGTGCCAGCAGCCCCCGACGTGGCTATGAAAAACTGTTTTTT. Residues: CASSPRRGYEKLFF.

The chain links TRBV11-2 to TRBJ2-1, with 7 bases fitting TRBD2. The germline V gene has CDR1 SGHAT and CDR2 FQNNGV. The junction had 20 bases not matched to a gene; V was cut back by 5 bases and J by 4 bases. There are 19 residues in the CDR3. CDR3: CASSHGFVSGSPRYNEQFF. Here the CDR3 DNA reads TGTGCCAGCAGCCATGGATTCGTTAGCGGGTCCCCCCGATACAATGAGCAGTTCTTC.

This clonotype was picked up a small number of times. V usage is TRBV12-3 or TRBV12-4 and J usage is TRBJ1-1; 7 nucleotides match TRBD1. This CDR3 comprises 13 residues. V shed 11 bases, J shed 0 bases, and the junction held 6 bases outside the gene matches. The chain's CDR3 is CAGSGQLNTEAFF. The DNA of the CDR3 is TGTGCCGGGTCGGGACAGCTGAACACTGAAGCTTTCTTT.

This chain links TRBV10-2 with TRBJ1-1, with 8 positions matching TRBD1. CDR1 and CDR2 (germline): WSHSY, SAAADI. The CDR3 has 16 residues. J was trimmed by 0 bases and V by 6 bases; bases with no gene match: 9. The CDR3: CASSPDRVVVNTEAFF. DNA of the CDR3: TGCGCCAGCAGCCCGGACAGGGTGGTGGTGAACACTGAAGCTTTCTTT.

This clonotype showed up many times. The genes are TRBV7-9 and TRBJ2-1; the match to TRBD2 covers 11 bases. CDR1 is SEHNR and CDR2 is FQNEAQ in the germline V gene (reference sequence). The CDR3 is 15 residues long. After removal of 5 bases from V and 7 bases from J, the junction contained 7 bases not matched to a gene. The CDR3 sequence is CASSLPGLAVNEQFF. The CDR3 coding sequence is TGTGCCAGCAGCCTGCCGGGACTAGCGGTAAATGAGCAGTTCTTC.

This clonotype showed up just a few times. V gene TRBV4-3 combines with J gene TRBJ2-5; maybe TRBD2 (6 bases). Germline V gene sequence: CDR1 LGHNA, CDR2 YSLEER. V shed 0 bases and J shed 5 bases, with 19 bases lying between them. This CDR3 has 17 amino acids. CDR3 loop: CASSQDPAAGPRETQYF. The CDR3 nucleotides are TGCGCCAGCAGCCAAGATCCTGCGGCGGGACCCCGGGAGACCCAGTACTTC.

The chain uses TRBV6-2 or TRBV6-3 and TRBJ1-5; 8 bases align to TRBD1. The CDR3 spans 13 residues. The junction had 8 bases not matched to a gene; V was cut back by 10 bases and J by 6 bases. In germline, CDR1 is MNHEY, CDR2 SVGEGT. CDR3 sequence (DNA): TGTGCCACCAACAACAGGGGGGGTCAGCCCCAGCATTTT. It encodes CATNNRGGQPQHF.

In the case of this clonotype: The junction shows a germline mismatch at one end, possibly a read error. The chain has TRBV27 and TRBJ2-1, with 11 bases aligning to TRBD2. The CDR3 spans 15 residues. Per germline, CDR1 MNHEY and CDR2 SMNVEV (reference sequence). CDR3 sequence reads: CASSPGLAAYNEQLF. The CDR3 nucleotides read TGTGCCAGCAGTCCGGGACTAGCGGCCTACAATGAGCAGTTATTC.

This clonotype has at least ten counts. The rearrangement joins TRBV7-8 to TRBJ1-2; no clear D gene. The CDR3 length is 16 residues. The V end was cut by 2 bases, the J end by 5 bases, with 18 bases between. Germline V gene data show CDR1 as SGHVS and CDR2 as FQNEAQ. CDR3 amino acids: CASSLIAGQNLYGYTF. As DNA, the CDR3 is TGTGCCAGCAGCTTAATTGCGGGCCAGAACTTATATGGCTACACCTTC.

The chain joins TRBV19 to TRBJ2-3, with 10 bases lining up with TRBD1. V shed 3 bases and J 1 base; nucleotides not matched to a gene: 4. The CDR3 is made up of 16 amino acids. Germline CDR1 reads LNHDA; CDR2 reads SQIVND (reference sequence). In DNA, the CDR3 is TGTGCCAGTAGTATCGACAGGGGGCGAGGCACAGATACGCAGTATTTT. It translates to CASSIDRGRGTDTQYF.

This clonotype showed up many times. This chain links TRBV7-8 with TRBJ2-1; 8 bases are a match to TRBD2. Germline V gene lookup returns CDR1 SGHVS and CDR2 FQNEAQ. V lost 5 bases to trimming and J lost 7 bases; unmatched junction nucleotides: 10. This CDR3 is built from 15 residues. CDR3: CASSHQDGRGNEQFF. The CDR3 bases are TGTGCCAGCAGCCACCAGGACGGGAGGGGGAATGAGCAGTTCTTC. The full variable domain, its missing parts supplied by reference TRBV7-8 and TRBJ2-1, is GAGVSQSPRYKVAKRGQDVALRCDPISGHVSLFWYQQALGQGPEFLTYFQNEAQLDKSGLPSDRFFAERPEGSVSTLKIQRTQQEDSAVYLCASSHQDGRGNEQFFGPGTRLTVL.

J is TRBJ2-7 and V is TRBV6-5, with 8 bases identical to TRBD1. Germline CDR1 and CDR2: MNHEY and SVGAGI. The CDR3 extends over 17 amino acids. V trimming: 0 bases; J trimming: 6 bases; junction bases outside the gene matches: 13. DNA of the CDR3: TGTGCCAGCAGTTACTCTACAACCGGGACAGGTTTGGGCGAGCAGTACTTC. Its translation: CASSYSTTGTGLGEQYF.

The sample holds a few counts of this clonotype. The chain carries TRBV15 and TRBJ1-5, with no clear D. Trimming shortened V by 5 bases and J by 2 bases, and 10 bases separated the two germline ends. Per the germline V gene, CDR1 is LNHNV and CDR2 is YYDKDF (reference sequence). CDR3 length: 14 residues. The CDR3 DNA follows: TGTGCCACCAGCGAGGACCTTCGCAATCAGCCCCAGCATTTT. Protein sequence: CATSEDLRNQPQHF.

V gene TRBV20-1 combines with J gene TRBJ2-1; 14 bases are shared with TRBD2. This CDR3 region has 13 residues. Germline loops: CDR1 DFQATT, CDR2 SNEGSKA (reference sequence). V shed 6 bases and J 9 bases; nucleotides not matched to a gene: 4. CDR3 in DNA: TGCAGTGCCGGGACTAGCGGGAGAAGTGAGCAGTTCTTC. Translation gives CSAGTSGRSEQFF.

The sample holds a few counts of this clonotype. CDR3 sequence: CASGRGLAGFSPYGGEQFF. CDR3 in DNA: TGTGCCAGCGGACGCGGACTAGCGGGATTTTCCCCCTACGGCGGTGAGCAGTTCTTC. The chain couples TRBV6-2 or TRBV6-3 to TRBJ2-1, with 12 bases that match TRBD2. CDR3 size: 19 residues. Germline V gene sequence: CDR1 MNHEY, CDR2 SVGEGT. After removal of 8 bases from V and 9 bases from J, the junction contained 23 bases not matched to a gene.